The clone carrying this T cell receptor beta chain was observed a handful of times. Antigen unknown. These data come from a study of T cells after yellow fever vaccination. General study findings and limits: Compared with primary, the secondary response was weaker and peaked at day 5, not 15.

TCRdb used MiXCR to reprocess the 5' RACE reads, holding one entry per CDR3 protein. The sample contains some 150,000 distinct CDR3 sequences, roughly 9.6% of which appear only once. Source: CD8+ T cells sorted from PBMCs, taken 15 days after the yellow fever booster vaccination. The source of this sequence is a young man who received the YFV17D yellow fever vaccine.

CDR3 region: CSVEYRNEQFF. In DNA, the CDR3 is TGCAGCGTTGAATATCGCAATGAGCAGTTCTTC. The chain is built from TRBV29-1 and TRBJ2-1; D is uncertain. The V gene lost 2 bases and the J gene lost 6 bases, with 5 bases spanning the gap. The CDR3 runs 11 residues. Germline V lookup: CDR1 SQVTM, CDR2 ANQGSEA.